This T cell receptor beta chain was captured in a study of CXCR3-negative and CXCR3-positive naive CD8 T cells. Via 5' RACE with UMI labels, TRB cDNA libraries were prepared. TCRdb reworked the 5' RACE reads into one entry per CDR3 protein, no DNA. This table lists 150,000 to 180,000 distinct CDR3 sequences. This CDR3 is built from 12 residues. CDR1 SGHRS and CDR2 YFSETQ come from the germline V gene. Study-level results: Sequencing showed both naive subsets with comparably high diversity, and memory CD8+ cells much lower. CXCR3-positive naive cells had more hydrophobic TRB CDR3s than CXCR3-negative naive cells.

With respect to this clonotype: Its antigen is still unknown.

V usage is TRBV5-1 and J usage is TRBJ2-2. This sequence originates from a human donor in good health. Some clones in this sample may be carry-over from other donors' samples. Input material: naive CXCR3+ CD8+ T cells from blood. Subset given: CD45RO-CCR7+CD27+CD95- naive CD8+ T cells expressing CXCR3 (TNR3+). The CDR3 loop reads CASSGSAGELFF. The full variable domain, rest sourced from reference TRBV5-1 and TRBJ2-2, is KAGVTQTPRYLIKTRGQQVTLSCSPISGHRSVSWYQQTPGQGLQFLFEYFSETQRNKGNFPGRFSGRQFSNSRSEMNVSTLELGDSALYLCASSGSAGELFFGEGSRLTVL.